The 22 T cell receptor beta chains listed next were all sequenced from one sample in a study of cytomegalovirus exposure and HLA in healthy donors. Primers included in the PCR were 60 Vbeta and 13 Jbeta primers. Libraries were prepared by immunoSEQ multiplex PCR; TCRdb keeps only in-frame clonotypes and omits some of them. This sample has 120,000 or so clones, with roughly four fifths found just once. Input material: PBMCs. These receptor sequences come from a woman in her forties in good health and CMV-seronegative.

This clone has a single count. The gene calls are TRBV16 and TRBJ1-2, with 9 bases lining up with TRBD1. Germline-derived CDR1 and CDR2 are KGHSY and FQNENV. The V segment lost 0 bases and the J segment 2 bases; nucleotides outside the gene matches: 1. CDR3 length: 15 amino acids. This CDR3 is CASSQSTGGNYGYTF. In nucleotides, the CDR3 is TGTGCCAGCAGCCAATCTACAGGGGGCAACTATGGCTACACCTTC. The complete variable domain, with remaining parts taken from reference TRBV16 and TRBJ1-2, reads GEEVAQTPKHLVRGEGQKAKLYCAPIKGHSYVFWYQQVLKNEFKFLISFQNENVFDETGMPKERFSAKCLPNSPCSLEIQATKLEDSAVYFCASSQSTGGNYGYTFGSGTRLTVV.

The genes are TRBV2 and TRBJ2-5, with 8 bases aligning to TRBD2. Germline CDR1 is SNHLY and CDR2 is FYNNEI. V was pared by 3 bases and J by 1 base, with 1 base of the junction left unmatched. This CDR3 has 14 amino acids. CDR3 in DNA: TGTGCCAGCAGTGACCTAGCGGGCCAAGAGACCCAGTACTTC. It is translated as CASSDLAGQETQYF.

CDR3 loop: CASSQEADSHNSPLHF. As DNA, the CDR3 is TGCGCCAGCAGCCAAGAGGCGGACAGCCATAATTCACCCCTCCACTTT. The V and J genes are TRBV4-1 and TRBJ1-6; D is possibly TRBD1 (6 bases). The CDR3 length is 16 residues. Trimming cost V 0 bases and J 5 bases, with 11 bases left between them. Looked up from germline, CDR1 is MGHRA and CDR2 is YSYEKL.

The rearrangement links TRBV7-9 to TRBJ1-2; tentatively, D is TRBD1 (5 bases). Trimming took 7 bases from V and 3 from J, leaving 12 bases between them. Germline V CDR1 and CDR2: SEHNR, FQNEAQ (reference sequence). The CDR3 contains 13 residues. CDR3 amino acids: CASNRFGDYGYTF. The CDR3, as DNA: TGTGCCAGCAACAGGTTCGGTGACTATGGCTACACCTTC.

This clone was observed once. This chain uses TRBV7-9 with TRBJ2-7; 10 nucleotides match TRBD2. The CDR3 runs to 15 residues. Germline lookup yields CDR1 SEHNR and CDR2 FQNEAQ (reference sequence). J was trimmed by 4 bases and V by 0 bases; bases with no gene match: 3. CDR3 region: CASSLAPSGSYEQYF. Here the CDR3 DNA reads TGTGCCAGCAGCTTAGCCCCTAGCGGGAGTTACGAGCAGTACTTC.

The rearrangement links TRBV19 to TRBJ1-1; D is possibly TRBD1 (6 bases). Trimming pared 4 bases from V and 1 base from J, leaving 7 bases between. Germline V gene sequence: CDR1 LNHDA, CDR2 SQIVND (reference sequence). The CDR3 is 13 residues long. CDR3 amino acids: CASSNRENTEAFF. CDR3 sequence (DNA): TGTGCCAGTAGTAACAGGGAGAACACTGAAGCTTTCTTT.

A word on this clone: The CDR3 does not close with the conserved phenylalanine or tryptophan, likely indicating a read error. The DNA is omitted, as the CDR3 cannot be located on it reliably, and the CDR3 follows TCRdb's listing. The chain's CDR3 is CASSSPAGGGVSL. The V call is TRBV11-2, the J call TRBJ1-2. Germline V gene lookup returns CDR1 SGHAT and CDR2 FQNNGV. The CDR3 spans 13 amino acids, including both terminal residues.

This clone was found once. The V and J genes are TRBV6-6 and TRBJ2-5; 8 bases are shared with TRBD1. With V trimmed by 2 bases and J by 5 bases, 7 bases remained unmatched. The CDR3 length is 15 residues. Germline V gives CDR1 MNHNY, CDR2 SVGAGI (reference sequence). CDR3 region: CASSYPGTGGETQYF. In DNA form, the CDR3 reads TGTGCCAGCAGTTACCCCGGGACAGGAGGCGAGACCCAGTACTTC.

This chain uses TRBV23-1 with TRBJ2-7, with D possibly matching TRBD1 (6 bases). TRBV23-1 is designated an ORF whose function remains uncertain. The CDR3 totals 14 residues. Trimming removed 3 bases from V and 5 bases from J, with 14 bases in between. CDR3 DNA sequence: TGCGCCAGCAGTCATTCCGACAGGAGCCACGAGCAGTACTTC. Translating gives CASSHSDRSHEQYF.

CDR3 protein: CASSQDPGRGGGELFF. For the CDR3, the DNA is TGCGCCAGCAGCCAAGACCCCGGGAGGGGTGGCGGGGAGCTGTTTTTT. The chain is built from TRBV4-1 and TRBJ2-2, with 8 bases identical to TRBD2. Trimming at V came to 0 bases and at J to 7 bases, leaving 7 bases not matched to a gene. Germline V lookup: CDR1 MGHRA, CDR2 YSYEKL. The CDR3 has 16 amino acids.

DNA of the CDR3: TGCGCCACTAAGACCACCAGCGGTCACAATGAGCAGTTCTTC. Protein sequence: CATKTTSGHNEQFF. The chain links TRBV5-1 to TRBJ2-1; a possible D gene is TRBD2 (5 bases). The CDR3 totals 14 residues. V gave up 9 bases and J gave up 5 bases, with 18 bases separating them. Germline V lookup: CDR1 SGHRS, CDR2 YFSETQ.

The gene calls are TRBV11-2 and TRBJ2-5; 7 bases fit TRBD2. The CDR3 runs 17 residues. Germline V gene sequence: CDR1 SGHAT, CDR2 FQNNGV. V lost 7 bases to trimming and J lost 5 bases; unmatched junction nucleotides: 19. The DNA for the CDR3 is TGTGCCAGCACCAAAACCCCCCGGGGGAGGGTAGGGGAGACCCAGTACTTC. Its translation: CASTKTPRGRVGETQYF.

The chain recombines TRBV5-1 with TRBJ2-2; 12 bases are a match to TRBD2. The length of the CDR3 is 16 residues. The germline CDR1 and CDR2 sequences are SGHRS and YFSETQ. V lost 4 bases to trimming and J lost 4 bases; unmatched junction nucleotides: 5. The CDR3 nucleotides read TGCGCCAGCAGCGGAACTAGCGGGAGGACCACCGGGGAGCTGTTTTTT. It encodes CASSGTSGRTTGELFF.

V is TRBV9 and J is TRBJ1-1; a weak D match, TRBD1 (5 bases). Germline CDR1 reads SGDLS; CDR2 reads YYNGEE. With 3 bases removed from V and 0 bases from J, the gap between germline ends came to 15 bases. This CDR3 has 16 residues. CDR3: CASSAQGPLMNTEAFF. Here the CDR3 DNA reads TGTGCCAGCAGCGCGCAGGGTCCTTTGATGAACACTGAAGCTTTCTTT.

The rearrangement joins TRBV28 to TRBJ1-5; 11 bases agree with TRBD1. This CDR3 contains 15 residues. CDR1 and CDR2 (germline): MDHEN, SYDVKM. The trim removed 8 bases at V and 12 bases at J, leaving 15 bases unmatched. DNA for the CDR3: TGTGCCAGCGGCCCGTTAGGACAGGGGGCCGAGTTCCAGCATTTT. It translates to CASGPLGQGAEFQHF. The full variable domain, rest sourced from reference TRBV28 and TRBJ1-5, is DVKVTQSSRYLVKRTGEKVFLECVQDMDHENMFWYRQDPGLGLRLIYFSYDVKMKEKGDIPEGYSVSREKKERFSLILESASTNQTSMYLCASGPLGQGAEFQHFGDGTRLSIL.

The gene calls are TRBV11-1 and TRBJ1-1; D is unclear. This CDR3 spans 12 amino acids. Germline CDR1 reads SGHAT; CDR2 reads FQDESV (reference sequence). V lost 7 bases to trimming and J lost 4 bases, with 10 bases between them. Here the CDR3 reads CASTDSATEAFF. As DNA, the CDR3 is TGTGCCAGCACCGACTCGGCCACTGAAGCTTTCTTT.

The table lists this clone with a count of one. The junction departs from the called germline gene at one end, perhaps through a read error. The identical CDR3 is also encoded by other nucleotide sequences in the sample. The chain couples TRBV15 to TRBJ1-3; 7 bases map to TRBD1. The CDR3 length is 15 residues. Germline CDR1 LNHNV, CDR2 YYDKDF (reference sequence). The chain's CDR3 is CATSPDQGAGNTIYF. The CDR3 coding sequence is TGCGCCACCAGCCCAGATCAGGGGGCTGGAAACACCATATATTTT.

The chain carries TRBV5-1 and TRBJ2-5, with 9 bases identical to TRBD2. Looked up from germline, CDR1 is SGHRS and CDR2 is YFSETQ. The CDR3 totals 14 residues. V lost 3 bases, J lost 5 bases, and 5 bases stayed unmatched. The CDR3 sequence: CASSSGLARETQYF. In DNA form, the CDR3 reads TGCGCCAGCAGCTCGGGACTAGCTCGGGAGACCCAGTACTTC.

The J gene is TRBJ2-5, the V gene TRBV7-9, with a possible D match to TRBD2 (6 bases). With 5 bases removed from V and 4 bases from J, the gap between germline ends came to 11 bases. CDR3 size: 13 residues. Germline V gives CDR1 SEHNR, CDR2 FQNEAQ (reference sequence). The CDR3 region is CASSLRAGETQYF. CDR3 nucleotide sequence: TGTGCCAGCAGCCTTCGAGCGGGAGAGACCCAGTACTTC.

Worth noting for this clone: At one end the junction does not follow the germline gene, possibly because of a read error. The rearrangement links TRBV7-9 to TRBJ2-7; possibly TRBD2 for D (6 bases). The CDR3 runs to 15 residues. Looked up from germline, CDR1 is SEHNR and CDR2 is FQNEAQ (reference sequence). Here the CDR3 reads CSSSLAAGRFYEQYF. CDR3 sequence (DNA): TGTTCCAGCAGCTTAGCGGCAGGGAGGTTCTACGAGCAGTACTTC.

For this clone: Germline is not matched at one junction end, which may reflect a read error. The chain links TRBV7-9 to TRBJ1-5, with D tentatively TRBD1 (6 bases). The CDR3 runs 15 residues. Germline values: CDR1 SEHNR, CDR2 FQNEAQ (reference sequence). The CDR3 protein is CSSSLGAGADEPQHF. The CDR3 nucleotides are TGTTCCAGCAGCTTAGGTGCAGGGGCAGACGAGCCCCAGCATTTT.

The genes are TRBV5-8 and TRBJ2-2; 10 nucleotides line up with TRBD2. Germline CDR1 and CDR2: SGHTS and YDEGEE. V gave up 2 bases and J gave up 0 bases; unmatched junction bases: 4. This CDR3 is 17 amino acids long. CDR3 protein: CASSFGGTSANTGELFF. Written as DNA, the CDR3 is TGTGCCAGCAGCTTTGGAGGGACTAGCGCGAACACCGGGGAGCTGTTTTTT.